A single sample is the source of the 27 T cell receptor beta chains below, sequenced in a study of T-cell memory formation after mild COVID-19. TCRdb independently ran MiXCR on the 5' RACE reads; one entry per CDR3 protein. The table includes over 50,000 distinct CDR3 sequences, 9.3% detected once. The sequencing sample was made of PBMCs or a T cell subset sorted from them (not recorded which). The source of these receptors is an adult woman who had mild COVID-19 (a few samples of this study predate the infection). Cell type and time point are not known.

The chain uses TRBV5-6 and TRBJ1-2, with TRBD1 identical over 9 bases. The CDR3 totals 15 residues. With 4 bases clipped from V and 4 bases from J, the junction kept 8 bases outside the gene matches. Germline lookup yields CDR1 SGHDT and CDR2 YYEEEE. This CDR3 is CASSGGTGGAYGYTF. For the CDR3, the DNA is TGTGCCAGCAGCGGCGGCACAGGGGGCGCCTATGGCTACACCTTC.

Here the CDR3 reads CASSSQYEQYF. CDR3 in DNA: TGTGCCAGCAGCTCGCAATACGAGCAGTACTTC. The V and J genes are TRBV7-3 and TRBJ2-7; no definite D call. The germline V and J ends were trimmed by 4 bases and 4 bases, with 5 bases remaining between them. Germline assignment: CDR1 SGHTA and CDR2 FQGTGA. CDR3 length: 11 amino acids.

Only a few counts were recorded for this clonotype. This rearrangement joins TRBV7-9 to TRBJ2-1; D is unresolved. CDR1 is SEHNR and CDR2 is FQNEAQ in the germline V gene (reference sequence). The CDR3 covers 14 residues. V shed 5 bases and J shed 2 bases, with 10 bases lying between them. This chain's CDR3 is CASSLTAAYNEQFF. The CDR3 bases are TGTGCCAGCAGCCTAACAGCCGCCTACAATGAGCAGTTCTTC.

This sequence joins TRBV3-1 and TRBJ2-7; unclear D gene. CDR1 and CDR2 (germline): LGHDT, YNNKEL (reference sequence). The CDR3 sequence is 14 residues long. V dropped 1 base and J dropped 2 bases, with 9 bases sitting between them. CDR3 region: CASSQVLRPYEQYF. CDR3 nucleotides: TGTGCCAGCAGCCAAGTCTTACGTCCCTACGAGCAGTACTTC.

This clonotype turned up a few times. The chain uses TRBV21-1 and TRBJ1-1. TRBV21-1 is termed a pseudogene. CDR3 length: 20 residues. Written as DNA, the CDR3 is TGTGCCAGCAGCAAAGGTGCCAGGCGACGAAAAAAACGTGAGAGCACTGAAGCTTTCTTT. Its translation is CASSKGARRRKKRESTEAFF.

Many counts were recorded for this clonotype. V usage is TRBV7-2 and J usage is TRBJ2-7, with TRBD1 matching 9 bases. The V segment lost 5 bases and the J segment 9 bases; nucleotides outside the gene matches: 5. CDR3 length equals 12 residues. Germline CDR1 reads SGHTA; CDR2 reads FQGNSA. The CDR3 loop is CASSPDRGRQYF. The DNA of the CDR3 is TGTGCCAGCAGCCCGGACAGGGGACGGCAGTACTTC.

The genes are TRBV20-1 and TRBJ2-1, with 9 bases identical to TRBD2. The CDR3 length is 15 residues. V dropped 3 bases and J dropped 7; count of bases not matched to a gene: 10. The germline V gene has CDR1 DFQATT and CDR2 SNEGSKA (reference sequence). The CDR3 reads CSASSGSRVGNEQFF. The DNA of the CDR3 is TGCAGTGCTAGTAGCGGGAGTAGGGTTGGAAATGAGCAGTTCTTC.

This clonotype has a count of ten or more. This rearrangement joins TRBV11-1 to TRBJ2-1; D is ambiguous. CDR1 SGHAT and CDR2 FQDESV come from the germline V gene (reference sequence). V was shortened by 0 bases and J by 8 bases, with 8 bases between the two germline ends. The CDR3 totals 13 residues. The CDR3 loop reads CASSLALRDEQFF. CDR3 DNA: TGTGCCAGCAGCTTAGCGTTAAGAGATGAGCAGTTCTTC. Full variable domain (outside the CDR3, taken from reference TRBV11-1 and TRBJ2-1): EAEVAQSPRYKITEKSQAVAFWCDPISGHATLYWYRQILGQGPELLVQFQDESVVDDSQLPKDRFSAERLKGVDSTLKIQPAELGDSAMYLCASSLALRDEQFFGPGTRLTVL.

The J gene is TRBJ2-2, the V gene TRBV30, with D hard to call. The ends were cut back, 6 bases at V and 7 bases at J, with 15 bases in the middle. This CDR3 has 13 amino acids. CDR1 and CDR2 from the germline V gene are GTSNPN and SVGIG (reference sequence). The CDR3 coding sequence is TGTGCCTGCCCCAGTAGGGTTAGCGGGGAGCTGTTTTTT. Translation gives CACPSRVSGELFF.

V gene TRBV3-1 combines with J gene TRBJ2-1; 10 bases are shared with TRBD2. Trimming cost V 2 bases and J 7 bases; bases outside gene matches: 5. Germline V gene data show CDR1 as LGHDT and CDR2 as YNNKEL (reference sequence). The CDR3 spans 15 residues. DNA of the CDR3: TGTGCCAGCAGCCAAAGCGGGGGGGCCAGGAATGAGCAGTTCTTC. Its translation: CASSQSGGARNEQFF.

This clonotype was seen a handful of times. V and J are TRBV6-1 and TRBJ1-2, with 9 bases identical to TRBD1. The CDR3 covers 16 residues. V trimming: 4 bases; J trimming: 4 bases; junction bases outside the gene matches: 10. Per germline, CDR1 MNHNS and CDR2 SASEGT. In DNA, the CDR3 is TGTGCCAGCAGTGGGGGATACAGGGGGCTCGGCTATGGCTACACCTTC. Its protein is CASSGGYRGLGYGYTF.

V gene TRBV7-9 combines with J gene TRBJ2-7; TRBD2 agrees at 10 bases. Germline V gene sequence: CDR1 SEHNR, CDR2 FQNEAQ (reference sequence). J was trimmed by 5 bases and V by 3 bases; bases with no gene match: 7. This CDR3 has 15 amino acids. In DNA form, the CDR3 reads TGTGCCAGCAGCTTCTTTAGCGGGGGGCTCAACGAGCAGTACTTC. Protein: CASSFFSGGLNEQYF.

This clonotype was seen only a few times. J is TRBJ1-6 and V is TRBV7-2, with 7 bases matching TRBD1. This CDR3 contains 15 residues. Germline lookup yields CDR1 SGHTA and CDR2 FQGNSA. Losses at the gene ends were 1 base for V and 8 bases for J; bases not matched to a gene: 5. CDR3 sequence (DNA): TGTGCCAGCAGCTTAGATCGGGACAGCTATTCACCCCTCCACTTT. Its protein product is CASSLDRDSYSPLHF.

This clonotype was recorded at least ten times. V usage is TRBV7-9 and J usage is TRBJ2-5; no clear D. Trimming stripped 5 bases from V and 1 base from J, with 8 bases between. CDR1 and CDR2 from the germline V gene are SEHNR and FQNEAQ (reference sequence). This CDR3 has 13 amino acids. The CDR3 here is CASSPVPQETQYF. In DNA form, the CDR3 reads TGTGCCAGCAGCCCCGTTCCCCAAGAGACCCAGTACTTC.

This clonotype was counted between two and nine times. The chain is built from TRBV2 and TRBJ2-1; D may be TRBD2 (5 bases). This CDR3 spans 13 amino acids. Trimming removed 4 bases at V and 4 bases at J, with 8 bases between. Germline CDR1 and CDR2: SNHLY and FYNNEI. The CDR3 loop is CASSGTEYNEQFF. Here the CDR3 DNA reads TGTGCCAGCAGTGGGACTGAATACAATGAGCAGTTCTTC.

This clonotype turned up a few times. The V and J genes are TRBV5-6 and TRBJ2-5; D is possibly TRBD1 (6 bases). The V and J ends lost 4 bases and 1 base respectively, with 20 bases between them. Per the germline V gene, CDR1 is SGHDT and CDR2 is YYEEEE. The CDR3 totals 17 residues. CDR3 amino acids: CASSPGTLRWAQETQYF. DNA of the CDR3: TGTGCCAGCAGCCCCGGGACACTCCGCTGGGCCCAAGAGACCCAGTACTTC.

V and J are TRBV7-9 and TRBJ2-1; 7 bases map to TRBD1. The junction had 5 bases not matched to a gene; V was cut back by 2 bases and J by 4 bases. CDR3 length equals 15 residues. CDR1 and CDR2 from the germline V gene are SEHNR and FQNEAQ (reference sequence). The DNA for the CDR3 is TGTGCCAGCAGCTTATTTCGGGGACAGTACAATGAGCAGTTCTTC. The encoded protein is CASSLFRGQYNEQFF.

Only a few counts were recorded for this clonotype. V and J are TRBV7-9 and TRBJ2-5; 7 bases are a match to TRBD1. The CDR3 loop spans 16 amino acids. CDR1 and CDR2 (germline): SEHNR, FQNEAQ (reference sequence). J was trimmed by 2 bases and V by 2 bases; bases with no gene match: 8. DNA of the CDR3: TGTGCCAGCAGCTTACGAGGGGGCGAATATCAAGAGACCCAGTACTTC. Protein: CASSLRGGEYQETQYF.

This chain connects TRBV30 to TRBJ1-5, with D possibly being TRBD1 (5 bases). This CDR3 contains 13 residues. Per germline, CDR1 GTSNPN and CDR2 SVGIG (reference sequence). V shed 2 bases and J shed 6 bases, with 11 bases lying between them. CDR3 residues: CAWSLGVGQPQHF. CDR3 DNA: TGTGCCTGGAGTTTGGGGGTTGGTCAGCCCCAGCATTTT.

This clonotype was picked up many times. The chain couples TRBV12-3 or TRBV12-4 to TRBJ2-7, with D hard to call. Between the trimmed V and J ends, which lost 6 bases and 0 bases, there was a span of 6 bases. This CDR3 contains 12 residues. The CDR3 DNA reads TGTGCCAGCAGATCGAGCTCCTACGAGCAGTACTTC. Translated, it gives CASRSSSYEQYF.

The chain is built from TRBV9 and TRBJ1-2, with D perhaps matching TRBD1 (5 bases). The CDR3 spans 14 residues. The V gene's germline CDR1 is SGDLS and CDR2 YYNGEE. Trimming cost V 3 bases and J 4 bases, with 13 bases left between them. The CDR3 is CASSGEGTGYGYTF. CDR3 in DNA: TGTGCCAGCAGCGGTGAGGGGACGGGCTATGGCTACACCTTC.

This clonotype has only a few counts. The J gene is TRBJ2-1, the V gene TRBV18; 8 nucleotides agree with TRBD2. Per germline, CDR1 KGHSH and CDR2 LQKENI. The ends lost 5 bases at V and 8 bases at J; junction bases unmatched: 2. This CDR3 has 12 amino acids. For the CDR3, the DNA is TGTGCCAGCTCAAGCGGGAGCTATGAGCAGTTCTTC. Its translation: CASSSGSYEQFF.

In its sample, this clonotype was seen a few times. The chain joins TRBV9 to TRBJ1-3; D ambiguous. The CDR3 totals 13 residues. Deletions cut 3 bases from V and 7 bases from J, with 11 bases between. Germline CDR1 is SGDLS and CDR2 is YYNGEE. CDR3 sequence: CASSAGKMNTIYF. Written as DNA, the CDR3 is TGTGCCAGCAGCGCAGGAAAGATGAACACCATATATTTT.

The rearrangement uses TRBV7-8 and TRBJ2-3, with 11 positions matching TRBD2. Germline loops: CDR1 SGHVS, CDR2 FQNEAQ. Unmatched junction bases numbered 6, after V lost 2 bases and J lost 2 bases. This CDR3 is 17 amino acids long. CDR3 sequence reads: CASSLPLAGVYTDTQYF. In DNA form, the CDR3 reads TGTGCCAGCAGCTTACCACTAGCGGGGGTATACACAGATACGCAGTATTTT.

This clonotype was seen a handful of times. V usage is TRBV5-1 and J usage is TRBJ2-5; D gene unclear. Looked up from germline, CDR1 is SGHRS and CDR2 is YFSETQ. CDR3 length: 14 amino acids. The V end lost 0 bases, the J end lost 0 bases, and 6 bases lay between the germline ends. In DNA, the CDR3 is TGCGCCAGCAGCTTGGTGGGGAACCAAGAGACCCAGTACTTC. Translation: CASSLVGNQETQYF.

The table lists this clonotype with a few counts. The V gene is TRBV14, the J gene TRBJ1-1; 7 nucleotides line up with TRBD1. Germline CDR1 and CDR2: SGHDN and FVKESK. This CDR3 comprises 14 residues. Trimming cost V 5 bases and J 5 bases; bases outside gene matches: 8. The CDR3 region has the DNA TGTGCCAGCAGCAACAGACAGGGAGGGACTGAAGCTTTCTTT. Translated: CASSNRQGGTEAFF.

The gene calls are TRBV7-6 and TRBJ2-1, with 11 bases identical to TRBD2. J was trimmed by 6 bases and V by 5 bases; bases with no gene match: 9. The CDR3 has 16 residues. Germline V gene sequence: CDR1 SGHVS, CDR2 FNYEAQ. The CDR3 sequence: CASSVALAGGGNEQFF. The CDR3 nucleotides are TGTGCCAGCAGCGTCGCGCTAGCGGGGGGAGGCAATGAGCAGTTCTTC.